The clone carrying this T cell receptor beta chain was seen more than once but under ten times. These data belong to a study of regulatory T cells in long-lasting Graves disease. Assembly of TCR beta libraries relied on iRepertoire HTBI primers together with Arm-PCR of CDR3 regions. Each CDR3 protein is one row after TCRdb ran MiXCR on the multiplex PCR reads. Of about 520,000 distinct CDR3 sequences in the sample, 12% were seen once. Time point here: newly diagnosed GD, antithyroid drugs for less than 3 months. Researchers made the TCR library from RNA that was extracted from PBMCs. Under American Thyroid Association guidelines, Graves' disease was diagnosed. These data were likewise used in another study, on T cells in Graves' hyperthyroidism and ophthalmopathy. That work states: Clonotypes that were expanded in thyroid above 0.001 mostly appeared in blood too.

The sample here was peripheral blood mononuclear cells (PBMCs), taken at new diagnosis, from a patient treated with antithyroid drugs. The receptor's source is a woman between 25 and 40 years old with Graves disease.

In nucleotides, the CDR3 is TGTGCCAGTAGTATTAAACTAGCGGTCTCCTACGAGCAGTACTTC. It yields the protein CASSIKLAVSYEQYF. The chain recombines TRBV19 with TRBJ2-7; the match to TRBD2 covers 8 bases. This CDR3 region has 15 residues. V shed 3 bases and J 0 bases; nucleotides not matched to a gene: 4. Germline V lookup: CDR1 LNHDA, CDR2 SQIVND (reference sequence).